This T cell receptor (beta chain) was sequenced in a study of CD8+ T cells in alopecia areata. Germline CDR1 is SGHTA and CDR2 is FQGTGA. The V and J ends lost 5 bases and 4 bases respectively, with 12 bases between them. This CDR3 region has 14 residues. A few patients' sorted CD4+ cells yielded CD25+CD127- cells. cDNA prepared by RNA extraction and subsequent reverse transcription served as the template for sequencing. TCRdb's copy holds only in-frame clones and misses some; the assay was immunoSEQ multiplex PCR. The sample records around 36,000 clones, 45% to 55% being singletons. This TCR derives from a human donor with alopecia areata. Material: CD4+ Tregs sorted from blood. The J gene is TRBJ2-1, the V gene TRBV7-3; D might be TRBD1 (6 bases). CDR3 sequence (DNA): TGTGCCAGCAGCCCGGACAGCTTTTACAATGAGCAGTTCTTC. This codes for CASSPDSFYNEQFF.